Each of the 21 T cell receptor beta chains below was sequenced from the same sample in a study of TIL therapy for anti-PD-1-resistant metastatic lung cancer. Sequencing used immunoSEQ v3. The table came from immunoSEQ multiplex PCR; TCRdb's copy has only in-frame clones and leaves some out. In the table there are fewer than 60,000 clones, 70% to 90% of which are singletons. Time point denoted: pre-treatment sample, taken before nivolumab and TIL therapy. The specimen was blood, collected at baseline. These TCRs come from a person between 25 and 80 years old with non-small cell lung cancer.

The rearrangement links TRBV2 to TRBJ2-7; D is undetermined. The ends were cut back, 2 bases at V and 2 bases at J, with 4 bases in the middle. The germline V gene has CDR1 SNHLY and CDR2 FYNNEI. This CDR3 is built from 12 residues. CDR3 nucleotides: TGTGCCAGCAGTGAAACCCCCTACGAGCAGTACTTC. It codes for CASSETPYEQYF.

The table lists this clone with a count of one. The chain uses TRBV3-1 (or the pseudogene TRBV3-2) and TRBJ2-1; perhaps D is TRBD1 or TRBD2 (5 bases each). Trimming stripped 4 bases from V and 10 bases from J, with 23 bases between. The CDR3 runs to 16 residues. Germline V gives CDR1 LGHDT, CDR2 YNNKEL (reference sequence). The CDR3 loop reads CASSPQVGVVFREQFF. The CDR3 nucleotides are TGTGCCAGCAGCCCCCAGGTGGGGGTGGTTTTTCGGGAGCAGTTCTTC.

The chain links TRBV28 to TRBJ2-7, with D tentatively TRBD2 (5 bases). The CDR3 has 14 amino acids. Germline V gene sequence: CDR1 MDHEN, CDR2 SYDVKM. The V gene lost 3 bases and the J gene lost 4 bases, with 13 bases spanning the gap. The CDR3 bases are TGTGCCAGCAGTTTTGGAGGCTCACGGTACGAGCAGTACTTC. Amino acid sequence: CASSFGGSRYEQYF.

The J gene is TRBJ2-2, the V gene TRBV7-3; D ambiguous. The CDR3 covers 14 residues. The germline gives CDR1 SGHTA, CDR2 FQGTGA. V gave up 5 bases and J gave up 5 bases, with 12 bases separating them. CDR3 in amino acids: CASSLQRWTGELFF. The CDR3, as DNA: TGTGCCAGCAGCCTCCAGAGGTGGACCGGGGAGCTGTTTTTT.

The chain is built from TRBV7-9 and TRBJ2-1, with 15 bases matching TRBD2. CDR3 size: 17 residues. After removal of 1 base from V and 6 bases from J, the junction contained 4 bases not matched to a gene. Germline lookup yields CDR1 SEHNR and CDR2 FQNEAQ (reference sequence). For the CDR3, the DNA is TGTGCCAGCAGCTTAGGCCAGGGACTAGCGGGGGGCAATGAGCAGTTCTTC. Its translation: CASSLGQGLAGGNEQFF.

This clone has just one count. The rearrangement links TRBV6-6 to TRBJ2-1, with 12 bases matching TRBD2. Germline V gene lookup returns CDR1 MNHNY and CDR2 SVGAGI (reference sequence). This CDR3 spans 15 amino acids. The V and J ends lost 6 bases and 6 bases, in that order; junction bases with no gene match: 6. The CDR3 DNA is TGTGCCAGCAGAGAGACTAGCGGGGGCCGCAATGAGCAGTTCTTC. Translated, it gives CASRETSGGRNEQFF.

The genes are TRBV6-6 and TRBJ2-7; D unresolved. Germline CDR1 is MNHNY and CDR2 is SVGAGI (reference sequence). With 6 bases removed from V and 7 bases from J, the gap between germline ends came to 16 bases. The CDR3 consists of 13 residues. CDR3 DNA sequence: TGTGCCAGCAGCAATAACCCGGAGAGGGAGCAGTACTTC. It is translated as CASSNNPEREQYF.

This chain connects TRBV15 to TRBJ1-5; D uncertain. In germline, CDR1 is LNHNV, CDR2 YYDKDF (reference sequence). V was clipped by 5 bases and J by 1 base, with 3 bases between them. The CDR3 has 12 amino acids. The CDR3 nucleotides read TGTGCCACCAGCCACAGCAATCAGCCCCAGCATTTT. This gives the protein CATSHSNQPQHF.

The genes are TRBV24-1 and TRBJ2-5; 11 bases fit TRBD2. V was clipped by 3 bases and J by 5 bases; unmatched bases: 10. Germline CDR1 KGHDR, CDR2 SFDVKD. The length of the CDR3 is 17 residues. CDR3 amino acids: CATSDPSGGRLGETQYF. The DNA of the CDR3 is TGTGCCACCAGTGATCCTAGCGGGGGGCGCCTCGGGGAGACCCAGTACTTC.

This clone showed up just once. The V and J genes are TRBV4-2 and TRBJ2-5, with TRBD2 matching over 8 bases. After removal of 6 bases from V and 9 bases from J, the junction contained 6 bases not matched to a gene. CDR3 size: 12 residues. Germline V gene sequence: CDR1 LGHNA, CDR2 YNFKEQ. The CDR3 DNA reads as TGTGCCAGCAGTCCGACCGGGGGGGCCCAGTACTTC. Its protein product is CASSPTGGAQYF.

J is TRBJ2-7 and V is TRBV28, with D tentatively TRBD2 (7 bases). V was shortened by 4 bases and J by 2 bases, with 21 bases between the two germline ends. The CDR3 has 17 residues. Germline V gene data show CDR1 as MDHEN and CDR2 as SYDVKM. CDR3 bases: TGTGCCAGCAGTTCCCCGGGGGGAGGGGGATGGACCTACGAGCAGTACTTC. Its translation: CASSSPGGGGWTYEQYF.

The sample holds one count of this clone. The rearrangement links TRBV4-3 to TRBJ2-1; perhaps TRBD2 as D (6 bases). Germline CDR1 and CDR2: LGHNA and YSLEER. Trimming took 0 bases from V and 15 from J, leaving 15 bases between them. The CDR3 spans 13 residues. CDR3 residues: CASSQDQVGGRFF. The CDR3 DNA reads TGCGCCAGCAGCCAAGATCAGGTGGGAGGAAGGTTCTTC.

This clone was observed a single time. J is TRBJ2-1 and V is TRBV30, with a tentative D call TRBD1 (6 bases). The germline V and J ends were trimmed by 2 bases and 7 bases, with 9 bases remaining between them. CDR3 length: 12 residues. Germline V gene data show CDR1 as GTSNPN and CDR2 as SVGIG (reference sequence). CDR3 sequence: CAWSYRANEQFF. The CDR3 DNA follows: TGTGCCTGGAGTTACAGGGCTAATGAGCAGTTCTTC.

This clone has just a few counts. V and J are TRBV27 and TRBJ2-2; TRBD1 might be the D (5 bases). V was cut by 5 bases and J by 2 bases, with 9 bases left in between. Germline V gene lookup returns CDR1 MNHEY and CDR2 SMNVEV (reference sequence). The CDR3 loop spans 14 amino acids. The CDR3 nucleotides are TGTGCCAGCAGTCGACAGAGTAACACCGGGGAGCTGTTTTTT. This gives the protein CASSRQSNTGELFF.

The chain is built from TRBV18 and TRBJ2-1; 9 positions match TRBD2. Germline V lookup: CDR1 KGHSH, CDR2 LQKENI. The CDR3 runs 15 residues. V was pared by 0 bases and J by 5 bases, with 2 bases of the junction left unmatched. CDR3 sequence: CASSPPSGRNNEQFF. The CDR3 DNA reads as TGTGCCAGCTCACCACCTAGCGGGAGAAACAATGAGCAGTTCTTC.

The V call is TRBV7-9, the J call TRBJ2-7; D is uncertain. Germline values: CDR1 SEHNR, CDR2 FQNEAQ (reference sequence). This CDR3 region has 15 residues. Deletions cut 4 bases from V and 0 bases from J, with 13 bases between. The CDR3 loop is CASSSNDKSSYEQYF. The CDR3 DNA follows: TGTGCCAGCAGCTCCAACGACAAGAGCTCCTACGAGCAGTACTTC.

This chain links TRBV7-2 with TRBJ2-2; TRBD1 matches 8 bases. With 1 base clipped from V and 4 bases from J, the junction kept 5 bases outside the gene matches. Germline V gives CDR1 SGHTA, CDR2 FQGNSA. The CDR3 contains 16 residues. The CDR3 region is CASSLEGRGRTGELFF. CDR3 sequence (DNA): TGTGCCAGCAGCTTAGAGGGCAGGGGGCGCACCGGGGAGCTGTTTTTT. The variable domain in full, completed from reference TRBV7-2 and TRBJ2-2, reads GAGVSQSPSNKVTEKGKDVELRCDPISGHTALYWYRQSLGQGLEFLIYFQGNSAPDKSGLPSDRFSAERTGGSVSTLTIQRTQQEDSAVYLCASSLEGRGRTGELFFGEGSRLTVL.

This rearrangement joins TRBV19 to TRBJ1-5; 9 bases align to TRBD1. The CDR3 has 16 amino acids. The V gene end was trimmed by 6 bases and the J gene end by 1 base; junction bases not matched to a gene: 7. From germline, CDR1 is LNHDA and CDR2 SQIVND (reference sequence). In DNA form, the CDR3 reads TGTGCCAGTAGCCCTGGGACAGGGAGGAGCAATCAGCCCCAGCATTTT. It encodes CASSPGTGRSNQPQHF.

V gene TRBV7-2 combines with J gene TRBJ1-1; the match to TRBD1 covers 10 bases. V dropped 8 bases and J dropped 4; count of bases not matched to a gene: 10. The germline V gene has CDR1 SGHTA and CDR2 FQGNSA. The CDR3 spans 15 residues. The CDR3, as DNA: TGTGCCAGCCTCGGGACAGGGGATTCGGGCACTGAAGCTTTCTTT. Amino acids: CASLGTGDSGTEAFF.

The CDR3 DNA reads TGCGCCAGCAGCTTGGCACCAAATGAAAAACTGTTTTTT. Translation gives CASSLAPNEKLFF. The rearrangement uses TRBV5-1 and TRBJ1-4; D is unclear. V was clipped by 0 bases and J by 5 bases, with 5 bases between them. CDR3 size: 13 residues. Looked up from germline, CDR1 is SGHRS and CDR2 is YFSETQ. The complete variable domain, with remaining parts taken from reference TRBV5-1 and TRBJ1-4, reads KAGVTQTPRYLIKTRGQQVTLSCSPISGHRSVSWYQQTPGQGLQFLFEYFSETQRNKGNFPGRFSGRQFSNSRSEMNVSTLELGDSALYLCASSLAPNEKLFFGSGTQLSVL.

The V and J genes are TRBV28 and TRBJ2-1, with TRBD1 matching 8 bases. Germline CDR1 and CDR2: MDHEN and SYDVKM. V lost 1 base, J lost 7 bases, and 9 bases stayed unmatched. There are 16 residues in the CDR3. The CDR3 DNA is TGTGCCAGCAGTTTATCGCCCGGGACAGGTCAGAATGAGCAGTTCTTC. Protein sequence: CASSLSPGTGQNEQFF.